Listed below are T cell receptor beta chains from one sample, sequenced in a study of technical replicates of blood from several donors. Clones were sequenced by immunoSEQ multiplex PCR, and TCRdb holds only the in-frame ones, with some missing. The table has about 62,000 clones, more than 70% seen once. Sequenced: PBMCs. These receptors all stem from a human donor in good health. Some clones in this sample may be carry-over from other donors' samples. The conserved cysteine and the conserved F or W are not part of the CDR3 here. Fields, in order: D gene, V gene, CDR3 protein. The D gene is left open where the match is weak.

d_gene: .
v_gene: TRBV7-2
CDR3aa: ASSPTVTMNTEAF

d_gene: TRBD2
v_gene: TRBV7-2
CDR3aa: ASSWTSGAIANEQF

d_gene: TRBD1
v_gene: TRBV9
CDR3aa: ASSVGGQAQPQH

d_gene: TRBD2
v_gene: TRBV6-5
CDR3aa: ASSYTSGSSYEQY

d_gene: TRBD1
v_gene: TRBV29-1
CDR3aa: SVGPDRVDEQY

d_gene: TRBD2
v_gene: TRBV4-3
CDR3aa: ASSQVFQRGRSETQY

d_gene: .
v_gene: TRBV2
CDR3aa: ASSGISVQETQY

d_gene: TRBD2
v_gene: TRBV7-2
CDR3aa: ASSPHSGVTFEQY

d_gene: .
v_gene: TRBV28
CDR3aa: ASSTTVYYEQY

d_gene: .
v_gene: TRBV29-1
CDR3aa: SVESQGPNEQF

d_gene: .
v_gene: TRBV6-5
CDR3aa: ASRRGGMIRETQY

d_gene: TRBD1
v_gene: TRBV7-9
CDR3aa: ASSLVLTGGTYEQY

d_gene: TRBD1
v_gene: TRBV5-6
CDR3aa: ASRETGSPYEQY

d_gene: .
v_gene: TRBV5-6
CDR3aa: ASSRRTERTMNTEAF

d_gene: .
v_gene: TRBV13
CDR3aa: ASSPRRLGEVAGYT

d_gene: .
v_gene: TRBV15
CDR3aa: ATSRDIGGNTEAF

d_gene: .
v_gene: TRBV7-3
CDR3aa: ASSTGRDTQY

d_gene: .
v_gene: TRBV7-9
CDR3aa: ASSSDRTNEKLF

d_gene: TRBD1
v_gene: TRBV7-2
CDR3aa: ASSLQGQNYGYT

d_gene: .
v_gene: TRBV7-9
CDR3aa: ASSLADSEAF

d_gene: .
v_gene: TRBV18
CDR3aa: ASSPSLDPRRGETQY

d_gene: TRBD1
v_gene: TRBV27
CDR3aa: ASRTPGQNSPLH

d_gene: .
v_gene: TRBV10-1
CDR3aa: ASRDYRALNTEAF

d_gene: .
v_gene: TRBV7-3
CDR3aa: ASSLMQGGPGELF

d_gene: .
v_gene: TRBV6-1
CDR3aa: ASSEASRAGWGYT

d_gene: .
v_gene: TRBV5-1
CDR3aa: ASSLDYPNEQF

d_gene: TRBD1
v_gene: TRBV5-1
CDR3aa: ASSLAGQGGEQY

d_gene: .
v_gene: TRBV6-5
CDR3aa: ASRGVGQETQY

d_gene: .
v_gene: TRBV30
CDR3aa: AWSVLGGYGYT

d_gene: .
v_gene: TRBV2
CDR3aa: ASSEGRLAPEQF

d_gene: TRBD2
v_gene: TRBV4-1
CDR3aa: ASSQDIGLAVETQY

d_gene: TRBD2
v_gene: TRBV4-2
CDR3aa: ASSPGRSGVTGELF

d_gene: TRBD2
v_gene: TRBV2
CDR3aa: ASSGLAGGTYEQY

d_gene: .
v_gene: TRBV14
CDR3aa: ASSRDGGASEKLF

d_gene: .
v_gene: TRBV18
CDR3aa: ASSSPGQPHEQY

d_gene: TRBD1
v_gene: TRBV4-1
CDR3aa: ASSRDRGSNQPQH

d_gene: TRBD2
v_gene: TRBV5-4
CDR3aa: ASSALAGGTDTQY

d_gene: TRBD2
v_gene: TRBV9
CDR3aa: ASSVRASGGASGELF

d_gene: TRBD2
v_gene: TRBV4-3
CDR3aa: ASSQVGGQETQY

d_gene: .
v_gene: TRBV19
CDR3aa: ASSIAMNSNYGYT

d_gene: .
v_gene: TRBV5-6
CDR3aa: ASSLDRWAEAF

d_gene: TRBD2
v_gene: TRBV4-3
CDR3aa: ASSQDPGGRADTQY

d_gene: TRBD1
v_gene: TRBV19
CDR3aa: ASTSDRGYEQY

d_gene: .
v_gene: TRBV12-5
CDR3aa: ASGLVRGTFSGNTIY

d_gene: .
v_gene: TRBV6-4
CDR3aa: ASNFRESRNNEQF

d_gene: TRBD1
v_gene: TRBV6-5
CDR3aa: ASRRQTGGGTEAF

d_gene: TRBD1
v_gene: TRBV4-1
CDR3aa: ASSQLSGQAHEQY

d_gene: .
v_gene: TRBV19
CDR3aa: ASSYDRYYEQY

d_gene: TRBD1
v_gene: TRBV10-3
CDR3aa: ASQTGYNEQF

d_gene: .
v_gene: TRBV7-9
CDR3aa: ASSLDSVTEAF

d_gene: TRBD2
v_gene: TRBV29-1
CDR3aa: SVGGGNTGELF

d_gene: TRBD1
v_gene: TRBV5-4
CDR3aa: ASSLERGRNTEAF